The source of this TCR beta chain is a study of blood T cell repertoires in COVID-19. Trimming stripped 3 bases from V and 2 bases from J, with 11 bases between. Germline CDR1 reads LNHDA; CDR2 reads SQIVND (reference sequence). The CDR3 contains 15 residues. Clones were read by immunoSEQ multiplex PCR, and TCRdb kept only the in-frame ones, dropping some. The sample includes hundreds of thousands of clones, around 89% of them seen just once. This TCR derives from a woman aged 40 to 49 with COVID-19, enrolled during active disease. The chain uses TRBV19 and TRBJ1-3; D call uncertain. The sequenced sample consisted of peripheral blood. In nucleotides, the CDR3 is TGTGCCAGTAGTATTTCCCGGGTGGCTGGAAACACCATATATTTT. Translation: CASSISRVAGNTIYF.